The rows below give T cell receptor beta chains drawn from one sample of a study of cytomegalovirus exposure and HLA in healthy donors. Some clones are missing from TCRdb's copy, which holds only in-frame ones; the method was immunoSEQ multiplex PCR. This repertoire shows some 190,000 clones, roughly 77% found once; its top ten account for less than 2.5%. Sequencing was carried out using PBMCs. The receptors derive from a woman aged 25 to 45 in good health and CMV-seropositive. The conserved cysteine and the conserved F or W are not part of the CDR3 here.

TRBV28 | 12 | ASIRQGSSYEQY
TRBV27 | 13 | ASSPQSDRAAGYT
TRBV4-1 | 14 | ASSQDRGQGVDEQY
TRBV6-5 | 13 | ASSYRPPFAGEQF
TRBV4-1 | 13 | ASSRTGTSGNTIY
TRBV4-1 | 14 | ASSQQDLGSSYEQY
TRBV7-6 | 13 | ASSPAGRGGTEQF
TRBV15 | 14 | ATSRLGGTGVNEQF
TRBV29-1 | 14 | SESKTSGDTTDTQY
TRBV28 | 10 | ASSLTRDGYT
TRBV4-3 | 15 | ASSQDRGSSSSYEQY
TRBV6-5 | 14 | ASSYSSGAPNYEQY
TRBV10-3 | 12 | AISADRARQPQH
TRBV6-5 | 13 | ASGLAGIGTDTQY
TRBV7-3 | 13 | ASSLAGPASSGAF
TRBV19 | 13 | ASTPGDLSNQPQH
TRBV11-3 | 14 | ASSLRTSGGRGELF
TRBV19 | 13 | ASSRLQGRNYGYT
TRBV6-1 | 13 | ASSERWFSTDTQY
TRBV5-1 | 15 | ASSLSKGPSSNEKLF
TRBV19 | 11 | ASSRQGIYGYT
TRBV7-9 | 17 | ASSSSPTLWRGDTDTQY
TRBV10-3 | 12 | AISESRGREPQH
TRBV9 | 17 | ASSPGTSRGSRSYNEQF
TRBV7-2 | 13 | ASRVGRASDGTQY
TRBV4-3 | 16 | ASSQGLAGGVRTGELF
TRBV5-1 | 13 | ASSPGTGDNQPQH
TRBV6-6 | 10 | SSTSGANGLT
TRBV7-9 | 15 | ASSHRQGTYSNQPQH
TRBV5-4 | 11 | ASSIQGIHEQY
TRBV6-5 | 13 | ASSLTPGAGNTIY
TRBV29-1 | 11 | SVLGQGNTEAF
TRBV6-4 | 14 | ASSETGGSGANVLT
TRBV18 | 13 | ASSRAGQGGETQY
TRBV5-1 | 12 | ASSFGTGTYEQY
TRBV11-2 | 16 | ASSPFRAGRGGRETQY
TRBV15 | 14 | ATSRDRPGGNEKLF
TRBV19 | 12 | ASALAAGRQWQF
TRBV10-2 | 13 | ASSDRGGSNEKLF
TRBV7-6 | 15 | ASSRGQGSSYNSPLH
TRBV4-3 | 15 | ASSQAHKKGENTEAF
TRBV19 | 14 | ASSRRGGLHSYEQY
TRBV15 | 11 | ATSRDLYQPQH
TRBV6-5 | 12 | ASTPDRGSYGYT
TRBV2 | 13 | ASSEGLAGINEQY
TRBV2 | 15 | ASSFWVLARTNEKLF
TRBV28 | 12 | ASSLIQGGTEAF
TRBV7-8 | 11 | ASSDRGNQPQH
TRBV7-7 | 12 | ASSLDRGQETQY
TRBV9 | 10 | ASSLRNYGYT
TRBV7-8 | 11 | ASSLARPDTQY
TRBV4-1 | 15 | ASSLYIRTDSSYEQY
TRBV4-2 | 12 | ASSQDLRDRIIY